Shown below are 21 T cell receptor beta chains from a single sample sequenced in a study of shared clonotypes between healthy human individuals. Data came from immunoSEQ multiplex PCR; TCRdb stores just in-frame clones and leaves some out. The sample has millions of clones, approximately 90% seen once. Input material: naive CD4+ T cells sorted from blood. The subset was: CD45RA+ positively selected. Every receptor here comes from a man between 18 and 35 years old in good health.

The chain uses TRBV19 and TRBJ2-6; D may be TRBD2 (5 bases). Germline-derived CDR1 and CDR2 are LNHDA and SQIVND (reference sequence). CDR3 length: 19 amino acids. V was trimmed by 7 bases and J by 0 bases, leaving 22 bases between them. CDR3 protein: CASTRDRGKITSGANVLTF. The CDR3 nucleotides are TGTGCCAGTACCCGAGATCGGGGTAAAATAACCTCTGGGGCCAACGTCCTGACTTTC.

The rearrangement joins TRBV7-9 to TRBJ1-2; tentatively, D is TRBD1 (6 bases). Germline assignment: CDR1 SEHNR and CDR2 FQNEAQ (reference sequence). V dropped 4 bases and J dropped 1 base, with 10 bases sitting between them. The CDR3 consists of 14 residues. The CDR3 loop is CASSSGQFNYGYTF. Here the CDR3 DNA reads TGTGCCAGCAGCTCGGGACAATTTAACTATGGCTACACCTTC.

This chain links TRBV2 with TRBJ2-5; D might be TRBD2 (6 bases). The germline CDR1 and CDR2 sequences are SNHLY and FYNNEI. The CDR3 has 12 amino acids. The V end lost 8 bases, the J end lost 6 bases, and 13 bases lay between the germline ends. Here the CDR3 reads CASGTLGQTQYF. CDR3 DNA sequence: TGTGCCAGCGGGACTCTAGGACAGACCCAGTACTTC.

CDR3 protein: CASSGLPGQGTYEQYF. CDR3 DNA: TGTGCCAGCAGCGGCTTACCGGGACAGGGAACCTACGAGCAGTACTTC. The gene calls are TRBV7-9 and TRBJ2-7; TRBD1 matches 9 bases. Germline trimming cut 5 bases from V and 2 bases from J; bases unmatched to any gene: 10. Per the germline V gene, CDR1 is SEHNR and CDR2 is FQNEAQ (reference sequence). The CDR3 spans 16 residues.

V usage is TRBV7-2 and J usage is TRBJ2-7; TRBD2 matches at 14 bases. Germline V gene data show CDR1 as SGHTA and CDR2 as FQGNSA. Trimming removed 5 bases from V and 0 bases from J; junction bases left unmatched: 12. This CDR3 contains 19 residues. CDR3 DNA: TGTGCCAGCAGCCGAAAGGAGGGACTAGCGGGAGACCCCTCCTACGAGCAGTACTTC. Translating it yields CASSRKEGLAGDPSYEQYF.

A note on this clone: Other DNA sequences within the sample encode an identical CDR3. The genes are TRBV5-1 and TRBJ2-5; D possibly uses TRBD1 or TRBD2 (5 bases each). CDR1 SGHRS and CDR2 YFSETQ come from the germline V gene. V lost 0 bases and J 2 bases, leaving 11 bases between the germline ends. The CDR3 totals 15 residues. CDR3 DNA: TGCGCCAGCAGCTTGGCCGGGACCGTTCAAGAGACCCAGTACTTC. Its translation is CASSLAGTVQETQYF.

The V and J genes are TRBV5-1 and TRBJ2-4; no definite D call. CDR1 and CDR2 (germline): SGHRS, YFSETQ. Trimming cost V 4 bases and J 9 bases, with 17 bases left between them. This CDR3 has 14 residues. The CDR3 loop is CASSPPAVSGIQYF. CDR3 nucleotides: TGCGCCAGCAGCCCCCCGGCCGTGTCGGGCATTCAGTACTTC.

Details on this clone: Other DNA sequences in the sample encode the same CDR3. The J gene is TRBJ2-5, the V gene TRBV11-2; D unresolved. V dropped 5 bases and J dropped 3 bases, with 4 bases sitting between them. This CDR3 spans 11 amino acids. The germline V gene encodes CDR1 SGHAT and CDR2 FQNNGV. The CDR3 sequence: CASSAKETQYF. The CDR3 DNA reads TGTGCCAGCAGCGCCAAAGAGACCCAGTACTTC.

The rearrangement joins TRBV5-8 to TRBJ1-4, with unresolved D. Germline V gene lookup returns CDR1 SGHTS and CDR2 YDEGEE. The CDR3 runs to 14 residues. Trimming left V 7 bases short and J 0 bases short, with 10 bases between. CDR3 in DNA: TGTGCCAGCCGTCTCTTTGCAACTAATGAAAAACTGTTTTTT. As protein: CASRLFATNEKLFF.

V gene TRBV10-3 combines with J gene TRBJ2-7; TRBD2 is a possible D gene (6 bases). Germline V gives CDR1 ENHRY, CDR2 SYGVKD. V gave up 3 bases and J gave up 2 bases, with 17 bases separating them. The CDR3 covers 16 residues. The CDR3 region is CAISESRGVKAYEQYF. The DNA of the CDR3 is TGTGCCATCAGTGAAAGTCGCGGGGTGAAGGCCTACGAGCAGTACTTC.

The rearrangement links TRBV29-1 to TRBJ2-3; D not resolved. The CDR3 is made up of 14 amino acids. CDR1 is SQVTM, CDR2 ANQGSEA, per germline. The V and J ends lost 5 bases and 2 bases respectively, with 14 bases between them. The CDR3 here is CSVTLAEPTDTQYF. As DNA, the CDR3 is TGCAGCGTTACATTAGCAGAACCCACAGATACGCAGTATTTT.

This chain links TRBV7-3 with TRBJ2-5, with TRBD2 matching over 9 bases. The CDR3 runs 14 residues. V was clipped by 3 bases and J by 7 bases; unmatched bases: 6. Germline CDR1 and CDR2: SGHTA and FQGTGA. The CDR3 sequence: CASSLGLAVGTQYF. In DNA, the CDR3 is TGTGCCAGCAGCTTGGGACTAGCCGTCGGGACCCAGTACTTC.

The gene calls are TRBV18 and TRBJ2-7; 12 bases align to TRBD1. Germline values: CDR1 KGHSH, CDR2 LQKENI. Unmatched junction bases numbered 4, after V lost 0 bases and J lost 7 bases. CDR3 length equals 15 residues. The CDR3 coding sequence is TGTGCCAGCTCACCACCGGGGGACAGGGGGCTTGAGCAGTACTTC. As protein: CASSPPGDRGLEQYF.

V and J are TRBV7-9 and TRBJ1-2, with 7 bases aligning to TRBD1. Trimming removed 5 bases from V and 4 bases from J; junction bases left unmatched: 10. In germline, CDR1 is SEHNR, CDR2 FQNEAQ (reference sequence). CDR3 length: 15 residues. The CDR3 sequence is CASSPGQVTVYGYTF. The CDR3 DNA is TGTGCCAGCAGCCCTGGACAGGTTACTGTCTATGGCTACACCTTC.

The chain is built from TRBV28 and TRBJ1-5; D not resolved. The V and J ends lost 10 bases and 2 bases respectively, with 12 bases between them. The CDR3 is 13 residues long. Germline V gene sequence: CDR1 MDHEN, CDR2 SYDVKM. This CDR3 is CATLVVGNQPQHF. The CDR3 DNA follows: TGTGCCACCCTGGTTGTAGGCAATCAGCCCCAGCATTTT.

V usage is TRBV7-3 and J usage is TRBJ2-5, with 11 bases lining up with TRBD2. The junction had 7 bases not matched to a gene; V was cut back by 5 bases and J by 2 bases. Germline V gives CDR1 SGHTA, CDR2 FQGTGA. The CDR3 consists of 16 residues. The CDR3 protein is CASSRQGTSGQETQYF. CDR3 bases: TGTGCCAGCAGCCGCCAAGGGACTAGCGGACAAGAGACCCAGTACTTC.

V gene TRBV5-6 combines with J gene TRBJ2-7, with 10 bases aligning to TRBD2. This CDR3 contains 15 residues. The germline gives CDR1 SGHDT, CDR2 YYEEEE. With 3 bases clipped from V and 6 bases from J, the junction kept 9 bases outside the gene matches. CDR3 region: CASSSPGLAELEQYF. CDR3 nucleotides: TGTGCCAGCAGCTCCCCCGGACTAGCGGAGCTCGAGCAGTACTTC.

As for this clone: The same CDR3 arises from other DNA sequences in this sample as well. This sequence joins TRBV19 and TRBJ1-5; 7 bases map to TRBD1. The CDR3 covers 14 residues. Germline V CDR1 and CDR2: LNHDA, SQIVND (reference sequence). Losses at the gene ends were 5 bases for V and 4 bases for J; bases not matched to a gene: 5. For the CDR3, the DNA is TGTGCCAGTAGTCGGGACAGACCGAATCAGCCCCAGCATTTT. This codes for CASSRDRPNQPQHF.

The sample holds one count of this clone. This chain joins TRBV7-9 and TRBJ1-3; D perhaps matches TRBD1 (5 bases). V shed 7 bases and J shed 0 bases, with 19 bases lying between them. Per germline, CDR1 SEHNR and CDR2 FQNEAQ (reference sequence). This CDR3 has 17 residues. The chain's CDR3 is CASTFLGTGRSGNTIYF. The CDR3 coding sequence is TGTGCCAGCACCTTCCTGGGGACGGGACGCTCTGGAAACACCATATATTTT.

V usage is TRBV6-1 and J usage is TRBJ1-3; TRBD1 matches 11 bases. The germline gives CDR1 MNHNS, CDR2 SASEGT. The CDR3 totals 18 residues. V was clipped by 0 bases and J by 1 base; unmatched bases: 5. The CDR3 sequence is CASSEALGTGGSGNTIYF. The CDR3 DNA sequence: TGTGCCAGCAGTGAAGCGCTTGGGACAGGGGGTTCTGGAAACACCATATATTTT.

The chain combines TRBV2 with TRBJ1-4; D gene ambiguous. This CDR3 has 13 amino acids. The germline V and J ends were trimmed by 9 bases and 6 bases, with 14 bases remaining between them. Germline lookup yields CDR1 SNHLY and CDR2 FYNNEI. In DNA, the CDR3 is TGTGCCAGAAAATCCCGGCGGGATGAAAAACTGTTTTTT. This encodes CARKSRRDEKLFF.